These 3 T cell receptor beta chains were all obtained from the same sample, sequenced in a study of CD4 and CD8 cells across lung adenocarcinoma regions. TCRdb re-called the PCR reads with MiXCR, one entry per CDR3 protein. The repertoire holds around 20,000 distinct CDR3 sequences, with 46% as singletons. Input material: CD4+ T cells from the margin of a lung tumor. The receptor set was obtained from a male donor with lung adenocarcinoma. The CD4 and CD8 labels of this study may be unreliable.

This clonotype was seen many times. The chain recombines TRBV10-2 with TRBJ1-3; no clear D gene. The CDR3 is 16 amino acids. Germline V gene lookup returns CDR1 WSHSY and CDR2 SAAADI. Trimming removed 1 base from V and 3 bases from J, with 13 bases in between. The CDR3 protein is CASSEFGPGSGNTIYF. CDR3 bases: TGCGCCAGCAGTGAGTTTGGGCCGGGAAGTGGAAACACCATATATTTT.

This chain uses TRBV27 with TRBJ2-3; a weak D match, TRBD2 (6 bases). Germline loops: CDR1 MNHEY, CDR2 SMNVEV (reference sequence). Trimming pared 5 bases from V and 5 bases from J, leaving 23 bases between. This CDR3 comprises 17 residues. CDR3 nucleotides: TGTGCCAGCAGTCCTGGCCGACTAGGCCGTGGGCAAGATACGCAGTATTTT. It is translated as CASSPGRLGRGQDTQYF.

This clonotype was detected many times. V usage is TRBV4-2 and J usage is TRBJ2-1; D tentatively fits TRBD1 or TRBD2 (5 bases each). Trimming removed 4 bases at V and 2 bases at J, with 18 bases between. The length of the CDR3 is 17 residues. The germline gives CDR1 LGHNA, CDR2 YNFKEQ. Written as DNA, the CDR3 is TGTGCCAGCAGCCCTAATCCCGGGACCCGAACCTACAATGAGCAGTTCTTC. Its translation: CASSPNPGTRTYNEQFF.